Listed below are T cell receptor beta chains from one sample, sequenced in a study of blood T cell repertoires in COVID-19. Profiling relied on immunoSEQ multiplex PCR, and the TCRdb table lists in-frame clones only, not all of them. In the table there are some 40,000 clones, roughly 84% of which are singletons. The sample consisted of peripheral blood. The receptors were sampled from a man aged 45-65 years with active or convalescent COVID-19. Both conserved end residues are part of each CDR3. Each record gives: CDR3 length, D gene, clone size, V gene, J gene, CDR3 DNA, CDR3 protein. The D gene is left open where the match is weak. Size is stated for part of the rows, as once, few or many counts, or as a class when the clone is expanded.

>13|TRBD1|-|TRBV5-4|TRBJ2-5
TGTGCCAGCAGCTTGGACAGGGGTGAGACCCAGTACTTC
CASSLDRGETQYF
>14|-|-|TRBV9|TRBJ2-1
TGTGCCAGCAGCGTATATATGGGGCAGAATGAGCAGTTCTTC
CASSVYMGQNEQFF
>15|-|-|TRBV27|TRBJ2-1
TGTGCCAGCAGTTCCCTCCCAGGTAGTCTCAATGAGCAGTTCTTC
CASSSLPGSLNEQFF
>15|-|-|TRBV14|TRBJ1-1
TGTGCCAGCAGCCAAGAAGGTGCAGGGAGGACTGAAGCTTTCTTT
CASSQEGAGRTEAFF
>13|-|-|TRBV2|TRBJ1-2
TGTGCCAGCAGTGAAGGGGGGGTACGCGGCTACACCTTC
CASSEGGVRGYTF
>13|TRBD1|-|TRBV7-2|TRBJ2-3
TGTGCCAGCAGCCTTGACAGGGAAGATACGCAGTATTTT
CASSLDREDTQYF
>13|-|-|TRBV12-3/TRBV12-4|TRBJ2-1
TGTGCCAGCAGGCAATTACAGGGCAATGAGCAGTTCTTC
CASRQLQGNEQFF
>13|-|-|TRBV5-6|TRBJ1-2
TGTGCCAGCAGCCCCCGGGGGAACTATGGCTACACCTTC
CASSPRGNYGYTF
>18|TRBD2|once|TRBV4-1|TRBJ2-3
TGCGCCAGCAGCCAAGTGAGACTAGCGGGGGGGCTGGTGGATACGCAGTATTTT
CASSQVRLAGGLVDTQYF
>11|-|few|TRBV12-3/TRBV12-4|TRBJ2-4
TGTGCCAGCAGCCAGAAAAACATTCAGTACTTC
CASSQKNIQYF
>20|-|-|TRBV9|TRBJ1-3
TGTGCCAGCAGCGTCACCGCCCTAGGGGGAAGAAGGGACTCTGGAAACACCATATATTTT
CASSVTALGGRRDSGNTIYF
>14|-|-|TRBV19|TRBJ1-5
TGTGCCAGTAGTATCGCCAGGGTCGGTCAGCCCCAGCATTTT
CASSIARVGQPQHF
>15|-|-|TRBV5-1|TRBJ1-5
TGCGCCAGCAGCTTGAGAGGGATGGGCAATCAGCCCCAGCATTTT
CASSLRGMGNQPQHF
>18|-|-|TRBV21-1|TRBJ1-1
TGTGCCAGCAGCAAAGCGCTTCTGGACAGGGGCGAAGGCACTGAAGCTTTCTTT
CASSKALLDRGEGTEAFF
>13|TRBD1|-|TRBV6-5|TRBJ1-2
TGTGCCAGCAGTTGGACAGGGTTGTATGGCTACACCTTC
CASSWTGLYGYTF
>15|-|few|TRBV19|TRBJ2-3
TGTGCCAGTAGCCCCTTCGACGGGGGGCGGGATACGCAGTATTTT
CASSPFDGGRDTQYF
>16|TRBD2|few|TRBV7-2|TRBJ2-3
TGTGCCAGCAGCTTTTGGGCTAGCGGAAGCACAGATACGCAGTATTTT
CASSFWASGSTDTQYF
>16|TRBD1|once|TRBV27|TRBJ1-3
TGTGCCAGCAGTCAGACAGGGAAAGGATCTGGAAACACCATATATTTT
CASSQTGKGSGNTIYF
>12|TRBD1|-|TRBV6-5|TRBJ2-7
TGTGCCGGCCGGGACAGGGTAGGCGAGCAGTACTTC
CAGRDRVGEQYF
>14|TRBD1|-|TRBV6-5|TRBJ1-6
TGTGCCAGCAGAAACGGACAGGGTCAATCACCCCTCCACTTT
CASRNGQGQSPLHF